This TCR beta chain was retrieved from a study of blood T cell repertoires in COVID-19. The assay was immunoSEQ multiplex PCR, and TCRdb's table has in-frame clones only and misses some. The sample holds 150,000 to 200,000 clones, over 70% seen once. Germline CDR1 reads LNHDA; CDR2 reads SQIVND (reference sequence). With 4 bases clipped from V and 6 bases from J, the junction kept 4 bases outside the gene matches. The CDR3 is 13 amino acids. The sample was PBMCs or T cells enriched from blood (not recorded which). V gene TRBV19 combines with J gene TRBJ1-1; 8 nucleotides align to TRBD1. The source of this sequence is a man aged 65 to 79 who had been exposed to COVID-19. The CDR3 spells CASSTPGQAEAFF. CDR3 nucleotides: TGTGCCAGTAGTACCCCGGGACAGGCTGAAGCTTTCTTT.